A single sample gave rise to the 19 T cell receptor beta chains below, sequenced in a study of CD8+CD57+ T cells in acquired aplastic anemia. Genomic DNA was employed as the template in profiling TCR beta VDJ and CDR3. TCRdb re-analysed the reads in MiXCR, keeping a single row per CDR3 protein. The sample holds a few hundred thousand distinct CDR3 sequences; under 65% are singletons and the top ten take over 25%. The sequenced material came from sorted CD4+, CD8+, or CD8+CD57+ T cells (not recorded which) from PBMCs. The receptors here all came from a human donor in good health.

This clonotype was counted a few times. The V gene is TRBV7-3, the J gene TRBJ2-1, with 10 bases lining up with TRBD2. From germline, CDR1 is SGHTA and CDR2 FQGTGA. The V segment lost 4 bases and the J segment 8 bases; nucleotides outside the gene matches: 8. This CDR3 comprises 15 residues. The DNA for the CDR3 is TGTGCCAGCAGCTACCGAGGACTAGCGGTCGATGAGCAGTTCTTC. This translates into CASSYRGLAVDEQFF. Together with reference TRBV7-3 and TRBJ2-1, the CDR3 gives the full variable domain: GAGVSQTPSNKVTEKGKYVELRCDPISGHTALYWYRQSLGQGPEFLIYFQGTGAADDSGLPNDRFFAVRPEGSVSTLKIQRTERGDSAVYLCASSYRGLAVDEQFFGPGTRLTVL.

The table lists this clonotype with many counts. The chain recombines TRBV24-1 with TRBJ2-2, with D unresolved. The CDR3 sequence is 14 residues long. The germline CDR1 and CDR2 sequences are KGHDR and SFDVKD. Between the trimmed V and J ends, which lost 4 bases and 5 bases, there was a span of 10 bases. The CDR3 region has the DNA TGTGCCACCAGTGACCCTAGAGAGACCGGGGAGCTGTTTTTT. It encodes CATSDPRETGELFF.

This clonotype was found a few times. The chain couples TRBV20-1 to TRBJ2-5; TRBD2 might be the D (5 bases). Germline values: CDR1 DFQATT, CDR2 SNEGSKA (reference sequence). CDR3 length: 14 residues. V was cut by 3 bases and J by 2 bases, with 13 bases left in between. The chain's CDR3 is CSARSSLRQETQYF. The CDR3 DNA reads as TGCAGTGCTAGGTCTAGCCTAAGACAAGAGACCCAGTACTTC.

V and J are TRBV5-1 and TRBJ1-1; 7 bases fit TRBD1. Germline loops: CDR1 SGHRS, CDR2 YFSETQ. V lost 0 bases and J lost 2; bases outside the gene matches: 7. The CDR3 has 16 amino acids. The CDR3 DNA sequence: TGCGCCAGCAGCTTGGAACCCACAGGGGAAAACACTGAAGCTTTCTTT. Translating gives CASSLEPTGENTEAFF.

The V gene is TRBV20-1, the J gene TRBJ2-5, with 12 bases lining up with TRBD2. Germline-derived CDR1 and CDR2 are DFQATT and SNEGSKA (reference sequence). The V and J ends lost 3 bases and 2 bases, in that order; junction bases with no gene match: 1. CDR3 length: 14 residues. DNA for the CDR3: TGCAGTGCTAGTACTAGCGGGAGGCAAGAGACCCAGTACTTC. Residues: CSASTSGRQETQYF.

The chain is built from TRBV2 and TRBJ1-1; 9 bases align to TRBD1. The CDR3 sequence is 16 residues long. Trimming took 6 bases from V and 4 from J; bases not matched to a gene: 12. Germline assignment: CDR1 SNHLY and CDR2 FYNNEI. The CDR3 spells CASRNNRTGAVTEAFF. The CDR3 bases are TGTGCCAGCAGAAACAATCGGACAGGGGCGGTCACTGAAGCTTTCTTT.

The chain carries TRBV12-3 or TRBV12-4 and TRBJ1-6; 7 bases match TRBD1. V dropped 3 bases and J dropped 4; count of bases not matched to a gene: 6. This CDR3 has 16 amino acids. CDR3 nucleotides: TGTGCCAGCAGTTTTAGGAGGGACAGATATAATTCACCCCTCCACTTT. The encoded protein is CASSFRRDRYNSPLHF.

This clonotype has just a few counts. This chain connects TRBV19 to TRBJ2-7; 11 bases map to TRBD1. The V and J ends lost 5 bases and 5 bases, in that order; junction bases with no gene match: 8. The CDR3 is made up of 15 amino acids. Germline V CDR1 and CDR2: LNHDA, SQIVND (reference sequence). The DNA of the CDR3 is TGTGCCAGTAGTGCCCGGGACAGGGGGACCGACGAGCAGTACTTC. Protein product: CASSARDRGTDEQYF. Variable domain in full (rest from reference TRBV19 and TRBJ2-7): DGGITQSPKYLFRKEGQNVTLSCEQNLNHDAMYWYRQDPGQGLRLIYYSQIVNDFQKGDIAEGYSVSREKKESFPLTVTSAQKNPTAFYLCASSARDRGTDEQYFGPGTRLTVT.

CDR3 DNA sequence: TGCGCCAGCAGCACAGGGACAGGGAGATACGAGCAGTACTTC. It translates to CASSTGTGRYEQYF. The V and J genes are TRBV10-2 and TRBJ2-7; the match to TRBD1 covers 9 bases. Trimming removed 6 bases from V and 4 bases from J; junction bases left unmatched: 7. The CDR3 has 14 residues. Germline CDR1 reads WSHSY; CDR2 reads SAAADI.

The gene calls are TRBV2 and TRBJ2-1; 12 nucleotides line up with TRBD2. The CDR3 is made up of 19 amino acids. Germline V gives CDR1 SNHLY, CDR2 FYNNEI. With 4 bases clipped from V and 0 bases from J, the junction kept 10 bases outside the gene matches. The CDR3 reads CASSGPSGRDRSSYNEQFF. CDR3 coding DNA: TGTGCCAGCAGTGGCCCTAGCGGGAGGGATAGGAGCTCCTACAATGAGCAGTTCTTC.

The rearrangement links TRBV4-2 to TRBJ2-2; no clear D gene. The CDR3 spans 13 residues. Germline lookup yields CDR1 LGHNA and CDR2 YNFKEQ. Deletions cut 1 base from V and 4 bases from J, with 4 bases between. The CDR3 sequence: CASSQGSTGELFF. CDR3 DNA sequence: TGTGCCAGCAGCCAAGGTTCCACCGGGGAGCTGTTTTTT.

V is TRBV5-1 and J is TRBJ2-3, with D maybe TRBD2 (5 bases). The length of the CDR3 is 15 residues. Germline assignment: CDR1 SGHRS and CDR2 YFSETQ. Trimming removed 3 bases at V and 4 bases at J, with 15 bases between. CDR3 residues: CASSYVEGAADTQYF. The CDR3 DNA reads as TGCGCCAGCAGCTATGTAGAGGGTGCGGCAGATACGCAGTATTTT.

The rearrangement uses TRBV28 and TRBJ2-1; D gene uncertain. V shed 4 bases and J shed 7 bases, with 14 bases lying between them. This CDR3 has 14 amino acids. Germline values: CDR1 MDHEN, CDR2 SYDVKM. The DNA of the CDR3 is TGTGCCAGCAGTTCCCAGTCACGGCGGAATGAGCAGTTCTTC. This translates into CASSSQSRRNEQFF.

Many counts were recorded for this clonotype. The chain carries TRBV7-2 and TRBJ2-7; 9 bases are shared with TRBD1. After removal of 3 bases from V and 2 bases from J, the junction contained 2 bases not matched to a gene. Germline V CDR1 and CDR2: SGHTA, FQGNSA. CDR3 length equals 14 residues. As DNA, the CDR3 is TGTGCCAGCAGCTTCGGGACAGGGACCTACGAGCAGTACTTC. Protein sequence: CASSFGTGTYEQYF.

The chain couples TRBV25-1 to TRBJ2-1; 8 bases are a match to TRBD2. The V gene's germline CDR1 is MGHDK and CDR2 SYGVNS. The CDR3 consists of 15 residues. Unmatched junction bases numbered 8, after V lost 4 bases and J lost 6 bases. Written as DNA, the CDR3 is TGTGCCAGCAGTGGGGCTAGCGGGCCTCCCAATGAGCAGTTCTTC. It codes for CASSGASGPPNEQFF.

V and J are TRBV11-1 and TRBJ2-7, with 8 bases aligning to TRBD2. Germline V gives CDR1 SGHAT, CDR2 FQDESV (reference sequence). The CDR3 has 15 amino acids. Germline trimming cut 3 bases from V and 9 bases from J; bases unmatched to any gene: 13. This CDR3 is CASSFSLADTWRQYF. In DNA, the CDR3 is TGTGCCAGCAGCTTTTCACTAGCGGACACCTGGCGGCAGTACTTC.

The chain carries TRBV9 and TRBJ2-1; 10 positions agree with TRBD1. The CDR3 spans 15 residues. Germline values: CDR1 SGDLS, CDR2 YYNGEE. The junction had 2 bases not matched to a gene; V was cut back by 2 bases and J by 3 bases. As DNA, the CDR3 is TGTGCCAGCAGCGTGAGGACAGGGGGCTACAATGAGCAGTTCTTC. It codes for CASSVRTGGYNEQFF.

As concerns this clonotype: The junction shows a germline mismatch at one end, possibly a read error. For the CDR3, the DNA is TGTGCCAGCAGTTTTTCCGCAGACAGCACAGATGCGCAGTATTTT. Amino acids: CASSFSADSTDAQYF. This chain connects TRBV27 to TRBJ2-3; D may be TRBD1 (5 bases). The CDR3 extends over 15 amino acids. CDR1 and CDR2 (germline): MNHEY, SMNVEV (reference sequence).

Ten or more counts support this clonotype. This chain links TRBV7-9 with TRBJ2-3; D not resolved. Trimming cost V 5 bases and J 3 bases, with 12 bases left between them. Per germline, CDR1 SEHNR and CDR2 FQNEAQ (reference sequence). The CDR3 spans 14 residues. The CDR3 coding sequence is TGTGCCAGCAGCCCCCTTCTCGTTACAGATACGCAGTATTTT. It encodes CASSPLLVTDTQYF.